This T cell receptor (beta chain) was recovered during a study of cytomegalovirus exposure and HLA in healthy donors. Study-level points and caveats: According to a later analysis, TCR clusters from the first cohort tended to co-occur in the roughly 110 validation repertoires. Investigators reported around 150 TCR beta chains as tied to cytomegalovirus. Diagnosis of cytomegalovirus status made by the classifier reportedly showed high specificity and sensitivity. Usually a TCR sequence was rare, but some public TCRs were found in many donors.

Trimming removed 5 bases from V and 5 bases from J, with 21 bases in between. This CDR3 contains 16 residues. Germline lookup yields CDR1 KGHSH and CDR2 LQKENI. In regard to this clone: What it recognizes is unknown.

Clones were sequenced by immunoSEQ multiplex PCR, and TCRdb holds only the in-frame ones, with some missing. This sample yields about 88,000 clones, of which 95% to 98% are seen a single time; 0.78% belongs to the top ten. V gene TRBV18 combines with J gene TRBJ2-5; tentatively, D is TRBD2 (5 bases). The clonotype comes from a man younger than 30 in good health and CMV-seronegative. The specimen sequenced was PBMCs. The DNA for the CDR3 is TGTGCCAGCTCAAACCTGCTGGGAGAGGGAAGGGAGACCCAGTACTTC. Its translation: CASSNLLGEGRETQYF.